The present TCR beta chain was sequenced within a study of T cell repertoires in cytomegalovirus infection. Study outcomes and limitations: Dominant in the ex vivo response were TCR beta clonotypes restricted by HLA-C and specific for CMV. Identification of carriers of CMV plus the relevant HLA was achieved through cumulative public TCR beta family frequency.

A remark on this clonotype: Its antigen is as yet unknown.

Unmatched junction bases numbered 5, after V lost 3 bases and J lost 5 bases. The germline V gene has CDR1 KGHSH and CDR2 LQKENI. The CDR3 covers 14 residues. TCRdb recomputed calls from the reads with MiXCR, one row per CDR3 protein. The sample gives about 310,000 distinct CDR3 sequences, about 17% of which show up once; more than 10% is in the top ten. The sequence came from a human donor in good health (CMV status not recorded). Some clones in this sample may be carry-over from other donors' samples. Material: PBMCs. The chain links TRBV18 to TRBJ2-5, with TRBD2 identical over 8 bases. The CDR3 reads CASSPWTSMETQYF. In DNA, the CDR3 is TGTGCCAGCTCACCTTGGACTAGCATGGAGACCCAGTACTTC.